Below, 8 T cell receptor beta chains from the same sample are listed, as sequenced in a study of blood T cell repertoires in COVID-19. Method: immunoSEQ multiplex PCR; TCRdb's copy keeps in-frame clones and lacks some. The sample carries fewer than 400,000 clones, 85% recorded once. The sample taken for sequencing was PBMCs or T cells enriched from blood (not recorded which). The receptors originated from a woman in her twenties or thirties who had been exposed to COVID-19.

The CDR3 sequence is CASSYGDRGNNEQFF. CDR3 in DNA: TGTGCCAGCAGTTACGGGGACAGGGGAAACAATGAGCAGTTCTTC. The chain carries TRBV6-2 or TRBV6-3 and TRBJ2-1; 10 nucleotides line up with TRBD1. Germline V CDR1 and CDR2: MNHEY, SVGEGT. V was pared by 2 bases and J by 5 bases, with 3 bases of the junction left unmatched. This CDR3 is built from 15 residues.

V usage is TRBV7-2 and J usage is TRBJ2-1; 7 nucleotides line up with TRBD1. V was pared by 7 bases and J by 8 bases, with 14 bases of the junction left unmatched. Germline V CDR1 and CDR2: SGHTA, FQGNSA. The CDR3 has 15 residues. Here the CDR3 DNA reads TGTGCCAGCACCGCAACAAAGACAGGGATCGATGAGCAGTTCTTC. Protein: CASTATKTGIDEQFF.

J is TRBJ1-5 and V is TRBV14; 8 bases line up with TRBD1. Germline CDR1 is SGHDN and CDR2 is FVKESK. J lost 3 bases, V lost 4 bases, and 5 bases had no gene match. This CDR3 comprises 15 residues. The CDR3 nucleotides are TGTGCCAGCAGCCTGACAGGGGACCCCAATCAGCCCCAGCATTTT. Translated: CASSLTGDPNQPQHF.

This chain joins TRBV29-1 and TRBJ2-3, with D perhaps TRBD1 (7 bases). Per the germline V gene, CDR1 is SQVTM and CDR2 is ANQGSEA. This CDR3 is built from 14 residues. V was pared by 5 bases and J by 3 bases, with 15 bases between. The CDR3: CSVSGGTVTDTQYF. CDR3 sequence (DNA): TGCAGCGTTTCAGGGGGGACAGTTACAGATACGCAGTATTTT.

About this clone: In the same sample, other DNA sequences code for this CDR3. The rearrangement links TRBV7-9 to TRBJ2-5; no definite D call. Trimming stripped 2 bases from V and 5 bases from J, with 6 bases between. The CDR3 runs 12 residues. In germline, CDR1 is SEHNR, CDR2 FQNEAQ (reference sequence). The CDR3 loop reads CASSLNSETQYF. In DNA form, the CDR3 reads TGTGCCAGCAGCTTAAATTCGGAGACCCAGTACTTC. The whole variable domain, filled in from reference TRBV7-9 and TRBJ2-5, reads DTGVSQNPRHKITKRGQNVTFRCDPISEHNRLYWYRQTLGQGPEFLTYFQNEAQLEKSRLLSDRFSAERPKGSFSTLEIQRTEQGDSAMYLCASSLNSETQYFGPGTRLLVL.

This clone came up a few times. This sample includes further DNA sequences coding for the same CDR3. J is TRBJ1-2 and V is TRBV9; D gene ambiguous. This CDR3 has 15 amino acids. With 0 bases removed from V and 2 bases from J, the gap between germline ends came to 11 bases. Germline loops: CDR1 SGDLS, CDR2 YYNGEE. The chain's CDR3 is CASSVVPGGNYGYTF. The CDR3 DNA reads TGTGCCAGCAGCGTAGTCCCGGGTGGGAACTATGGCTACACCTTC.

The sample holds a few counts of this clone. This chain joins TRBV28 and TRBJ1-2; TRBD1 agrees at 7 bases. This CDR3 spans 13 amino acids. Germline CDR1 and CDR2: MDHEN and SYDVKM. J was trimmed by 2 bases and V by 4 bases; bases with no gene match: 1. The CDR3 bases are TGTGCCAGCAGTTCGGGACAGAACTATGGCTACACCTTC. As protein: CASSSGQNYGYTF.

V is TRBV28 and J is TRBJ1-5; the D is unclear. This CDR3 spans 15 amino acids. CDR1 and CDR2 (germline): MDHEN, SYDVKM. Trimming cost V 7 bases and J 2 bases, with 15 bases left between them. The CDR3 is CASTLSGIGNQPQHF. The CDR3 DNA reads TGTGCCAGCACCCTGTCGGGGATTGGCAATCAGCCCCAGCATTTT.